Shown below are 24 T cell receptor beta chains from a single sample sequenced in a study of cytomegalovirus exposure and HLA in healthy donors. PCR was performed using 60 Vbeta and 13 Jbeta primers. The table came from immunoSEQ multiplex PCR; TCRdb's copy has only in-frame clones and leaves some out. The table has more than 150,000 clones, roughly 80% seen once. Sequencing input: PBMCs. These receptor sequences come from a man aged 35-49 years in good health and CMV-seropositive.

The chain is built from TRBV9 and TRBJ2-3, with D possibly matching TRBD2 (7 bases). Germline values: CDR1 SGDLS, CDR2 YYNGEE. The germline V and J ends were trimmed by 3 bases and 5 bases, with 13 bases remaining between them. The CDR3 is 14 amino acids. The CDR3 sequence is CASSGTGGGDTQYF. For the CDR3, the DNA is TGTGCCAGCAGCGGCACGGGGGGCGGAGATACGCAGTATTTT.

The chain uses TRBV2 and TRBJ1-2; 9 nucleotides line up with TRBD1. The CDR3 consists of 15 residues. CDR1 and CDR2 (germline): SNHLY, FYNNEI. V shed 2 bases and J 4 bases; nucleotides not matched to a gene: 5. The CDR3 nucleotides are TGTGCCAGCAGTGAACTACAGGGGGCCGGCTATGGCTACACCTTC. Residues: CASSELQGAGYGYTF.

V usage is TRBV7-8 and J usage is TRBJ2-7; 9 bases fit TRBD2. J lost 2 bases, V lost 0 bases, and 5 bases had no gene match. CDR3 size: 16 residues. Germline CDR1 and CDR2: SGHVS and FQNEAQ. The DNA for the CDR3 is TGTGCCAGCAGCTTAGCCCCCTTAGCGGGGGCCTACGAGCAGTACTTC. Protein product: CASSLAPLAGAYEQYF. Variable domain in full (rest from reference TRBV7-8 and TRBJ2-7): GAGVSQSPRYKVAKRGQDVALRCDPISGHVSLFWYQQALGQGPEFLTYFQNEAQLDKSGLPSDRFFAERPEGSVSTLKIQRTQQEDSAVYLCASSLAPLAGAYEQYFGPGTRLTVT.

V gene TRBV9 combines with J gene TRBJ1-1; D is undetermined. From germline, CDR1 is SGDLS and CDR2 YYNGEE. V shed 0 bases and J shed 1 base, with 13 bases lying between them. The CDR3 runs 16 residues. CDR3 DNA: TGTGCCAGCAGCGTAGCAGCAGCGGACCAGAACACTGAAGCTTTCTTT. Protein product: CASSVAAADQNTEAFF.

This chain uses TRBV20-1 with TRBJ2-1; TRBD1 aligns across 7 bases. The ends lost 3 bases at V and 13 bases at J; junction bases unmatched: 6. The CDR3 covers 11 residues. Per the germline V gene, CDR1 is DFQATT and CDR2 is SNEGSKA (reference sequence). In DNA, the CDR3 is TGCAGTGCTAGCGTTCAGGGGGTACAGTTCTTC. Protein sequence: CSASVQGVQFF.

V gene TRBV21-1 combines with J gene TRBJ2-5; TRBD1 is taken as the D call from the table, unchecked against the DNA. TRBV21-1 is a pseudogene locus. The CDR3 totals 15 residues. The CDR3 loop reads CASTQGTGRQETQYF. In DNA form, the CDR3 reads TGTGCCAGCACCCAAGGAACAGGGCGCCAAGAGACCCAGTACTTC.

The rearrangement uses TRBV18 and TRBJ2-7; tentatively, D is TRBD1 (5 bases). Trimming removed 3 bases at V and 0 bases at J, with 18 bases between. Germline V CDR1 and CDR2: KGHSH, LQKENI. The CDR3 length is 17 residues. CDR3 sequence reads: CASSPPLRSGFSYEQYF. The CDR3 nucleotides read TGTGCCAGCTCACCCCCATTAAGGTCAGGGTTCTCCTACGAGCAGTACTTC.

The V gene is TRBV30, the J gene TRBJ1-1; possible D gene TRBD1, 6 bases. Trimming stripped 0 bases from V and 7 bases from J, with 12 bases between. The CDR3 sequence is 13 residues long. The V gene's germline CDR1 is GTSNPN and CDR2 SVGIG (reference sequence). The CDR3 DNA is TGTGCCTGGAGTGTCGGACAGCGACGTGAAGCTTTCTTT. Translated, it gives CAWSVGQRREAFF.

V usage is TRBV5-6 and J usage is TRBJ1-1, with a tentative D call TRBD1 (6 bases). V lost 2 bases to trimming and J lost 4 bases, with 15 bases between them. This CDR3 has 15 residues. Germline CDR1 and CDR2: SGHDT and YYEEEE. DNA for the CDR3: TGTGCCAGCAGCTTCGTACAGGGTGCGGGCACTGAAGCTTTCTTT. This translates into CASSFVQGAGTEAFF.

This clone appeared a few times. The gene calls are TRBV7-6 and TRBJ2-7, with D possibly being TRBD1 (5 bases). This CDR3 is 12 amino acids long. The germline V and J ends were trimmed by 5 bases and 6 bases, with 11 bases remaining between them. Germline assignment: CDR1 SGHVS and CDR2 FNYEAQ. CDR3 in amino acids: CASSIGQGEQYF. The CDR3 nucleotides read TGTGCCAGCAGCATTGGACAAGGCGAGCAGTACTTC.

CDR3 bases: TGTGCCAGCAGCCCTTTGGGGGGTGGAGGCTCCTACGAGCAGTACTTC. Protein sequence: CASSPLGGGGSYEQYF. This chain connects TRBV14 to TRBJ2-7; D might be TRBD2 (6 bases). V lost 4 bases and J 0 bases, leaving 16 bases between the germline ends. The CDR3 loop spans 16 amino acids. In germline, CDR1 is SGHDN, CDR2 FVKESK.

This chain links TRBV5-4 with TRBJ1-2; D is ambiguous. The CDR3 has 12 residues. Germline CDR1 and CDR2: SGHNT and YYREEE (reference sequence). Trimming left V 5 bases short and J 5 bases short, with 10 bases between. Here the CDR3 reads CASREAFYGYTF. The CDR3, as DNA: TGTGCCAGCAGGGAGGCTTTTTATGGCTACACCTTC.

This clone was observed once. The chain combines TRBV6-5 with TRBJ2-5, with D hard to call. The J call may not be correct, given that the DNA end is closer to TRBJ2-7. The germline CDR1 and CDR2 sequences are MNHEY and SVGAGI. The CDR3 loop spans 15 amino acids. CDR3 in amino acids: CASSYGRPPSYEQYF. CDR3 bases: TGTGCCAGCAGTTACGGCAGGCCCCCCTCCTACGAGCAGTACTTC.

The genes are TRBV7-3 and TRBJ2-7, with D unclear. Per the germline V gene, CDR1 is SGHTA and CDR2 is FQGTGA. Trimming cost V 4 bases and J 3 bases, with 10 bases left between them. This CDR3 is 13 amino acids long. Here the CDR3 reads CASSSGTGYEQYF. In nucleotides, the CDR3 is TGTGCCAGCAGCTCCGGAACGGGCTACGAGCAGTACTTC.

This clone has only a few counts. The CDR3 nucleotides read TGCGCCAGCAGCCAAGATGCAGCGGGGCTTCAAGAGACCCAGTACTTC. This gives the protein CASSQDAAGLQETQYF. The J gene is TRBJ2-5, the V gene TRBV4-3, with 7 bases aligning to TRBD2. Germline trimming cut 0 bases from V and 2 bases from J; bases unmatched to any gene: 6. The germline gives CDR1 LGHNA, CDR2 YSLEER. The CDR3 totals 16 residues.

The chain joins TRBV5-8 to TRBJ2-6; 7 nucleotides align to TRBD1. The V and J ends lost 1 base and 2 bases, in that order; junction bases with no gene match: 6. The CDR3 consists of 17 residues. Per the germline V gene, CDR1 is SGHTS and CDR2 is YDEGEE. The CDR3 loop reads CASSLRTGAPGANVLTF. In DNA form, the CDR3 reads TGTGCCAGCAGCTTGAGAACAGGGGCTCCTGGGGCCAACGTCCTGACTTTC. Based on the CDR3 plus reference TRBV5-8 and TRBJ2-6, the full variable domain is EAGVTQSPTHLIKTRGQQATLRCSPISGHTSVYWYQQALGLGLQFLLWYDEGEERNRGNFPPRFSGRQFPNYSSELNVNALELEDSALYLCASSLRTGAPGANVLTFGAGSRLTVL.

This chain's CDR3 is CSVDDRGLETQYF. As DNA, the CDR3 is TGCAGCGTTGACGACAGGGGGCTAGAGACCCAGTACTTC. This chain joins TRBV29-1 and TRBJ2-5, with TRBD1 matching 10 bases. Per the germline V gene, CDR1 is SQVTM and CDR2 is ANQGSEA. With V trimmed by 3 bases and J by 4 bases, 2 bases remained unmatched. The CDR3 extends over 13 amino acids.

This clone was seen more than once but under ten times. The chain links TRBV5-1 to TRBJ2-5; possibly TRBD2 for D (5 bases). This CDR3 spans 13 amino acids. The germline V and J ends were trimmed by 1 base and 4 bases, with 8 bases remaining between them. Germline V gene data show CDR1 as SGHRS and CDR2 as YFSETQ. CDR3 loop: CASSLSGGETQYF. CDR3 in DNA: TGCGCCAGCAGCTTGTCCGGAGGAGAGACCCAGTACTTC.

A single count supports this clone. V gene TRBV4-1 combines with J gene TRBJ2-1; TRBD2 agrees at 12 bases. Per the germline V gene, CDR1 is MGHRA and CDR2 is YSYEKL. With V trimmed by 1 base and J by 3 bases, 4 bases remained unmatched. The CDR3 totals 17 residues. CDR3 sequence: CASSQGTSGANYNEQFF. The CDR3 nucleotides read TGCGCCAGCAGCCAAGGGACTAGCGGGGCTAACTACAATGAGCAGTTCTTC.

The chain combines TRBV28 with TRBJ1-5; TRBD1 matches at 10 bases. V shed 6 bases, J shed 6 bases, and the junction held 5 bases outside the gene matches. The CDR3 sequence is 14 residues long. Per germline, CDR1 MDHEN and CDR2 SYDVKM. Written as DNA, the CDR3 is TGTGCCAGCAGCCAGGGACAGGGGTTTCAGCCCCAGCATTTT. Amino acid sequence: CASSQGQGFQPQHF.

The chain links TRBV7-8 to TRBJ2-5, with D possibly matching TRBD1 (5 bases). The CDR3 runs 15 residues. V lost 8 bases and J lost 4, with 20 bases in between. The germline V gene encodes CDR1 SGHVS and CDR2 FQNEAQ. The CDR3: CASGHPGSGAETQYF. CDR3 coding DNA: TGTGCCAGCGGACACCCAGGTAGTGGAGCAGAGACCCAGTACTTC.

The rearrangement joins TRBV21-1 to TRBJ2-5; TRBD1 was called by the table and not checked on the DNA. TRBV21-1 is termed a pseudogene. The CDR3 totals 16 residues. In DNA form, the CDR3 reads TGTGCCAGCAGCAAGAAGGGACAGGGTTCCCAAGAGACCCAGTACTTC. It is translated as CASSKKGQGSQETQYF.

This sequence joins TRBV5-1 and TRBJ2-2; D gene ambiguous. Germline V lookup: CDR1 SGHRS, CDR2 YFSETQ. Trimming stripped 5 bases from V and 1 base from J, with 12 bases between. CDR3 length: 15 amino acids. CDR3 region: CASSLPPGNTGELFF. CDR3 in DNA: TGCGCCAGCAGTTTACCCCCAGGGAACACCGGGGAGCTGTTTTTT.

J is TRBJ2-5 and V is TRBV9, with 8 nucleotides matching TRBD2. Trimming cost V 3 bases and J 5 bases; bases outside gene matches: 9. Looked up from germline, CDR1 is SGDLS and CDR2 is YYNGEE. This CDR3 has 15 amino acids. The CDR3 here is CASSASGGPLETQYF. In DNA, the CDR3 is TGTGCCAGCAGCGCGTCGGGGGGGCCGCTGGAGACCCAGTACTTC. The variable domain in full, completed from reference TRBV9 and TRBJ2-5, reads DSGVTQTPKHLITATGQRVTLRCSPRSGDLSVYWYQQSLDQGLQFLIQYYNGEERAKGNILERFSAQQFPDLHSELNLSSLELGDSALYFCASSASGGPLETQYFGPGTRLLVL.